This TCR beta chain derives from a study of shared clonotypes between healthy human individuals (TCRdb year 2020). The study in broad terms: A few men and a couple of women, aged 18 to 49 years, made up the cohort. Per donor, three plates each were used for CD4 naive and CD4 memory, two for CD8 naive, and one for CD8 memory. To estimate repertoire size and how much clonotypes are shared between individuals, the study performed deep sequencing of blood TCR repertoires from a few healthy adults. Different laboratories and diverse techniques were used to prepare libraries and sequence TCR repertoires, to increase sequencing depth and limit assay-specific biases. Between about 0.9 and 10 billion PBMCs per donor were obtained by leukapheresis.

For the CD8 naive samples, CD45RO-negative cells were positively selected for CCR7, yielding a CD45RA+CCR7+ population from which TemRA cells were excluded. The donors were healthy, HIV-negative adults who had no recently reported acute infections or vaccinations. All donors were Caucasian adults living in Nashville, Tennessee, USA. After blood collection by leukapheresis, PBMCs were isolated using Ficoll-Histopaque density gradient centrifugation and then cryopreserved in the vapor phase of liquid nitrogen. Purity and quantity of every magnetically sorted T cell population were checked by analytical flow cytometry. Genomic DNA was isolated from every sorted fraction and measured by UV absorbance on a Nanodrop 2000c. Using the deep immunoSEQ assay, multiplex PCR amplified TCR CDR3 regions from genomic DNA. Extracted genomic DNA from each cell subset was spread evenly across all wells of several immunoSEQ 96-well plates, with each plate serving as a replicate. Each replicate PCR for sorted subsets received roughly 0.2 ug genomic DNA, equal to about 30,000 T cell genomes. Purified libraries were measured with a Qubit 3.0 fluorometer, size-checked on a Bioanalyzer 2100, and measured again with the KAPA Library Quantification kit. Each immunoSEQ 96-well plate was sequenced on its own single-read 150-cycle Illumina NextSeq 550 flow cell. The original pipeline was this. Because the immunoSEQ output included only junctional sequences and no quality scores, the filtering could not be the same as the filtering used for full-length reads. Sequences were annotated with PyIR, a Python wrapper for IgBLAST v1.9, using IMGT germline references to assign V/J genes and CDR3. Reads were removed for weak V/J assignments (E-value above 1e-6), missing CDR3, stop codons, out-of-frame junctions, or ambiguous translated residues. A V3J clonotype was defined by an identical inferred V gene, J gene, and CDR3 amino acid sequence. To compute the percentage overlap between repertoires, the number of shared unique clonotypes was divided by the size of the smaller repertoire. Richness of each repertoire was evaluated using RTK rarefaction, the Chao1 estimator, and Recon v2.1 estimates of unobserved clonotypes. Generation probabilities were computed with OLGA for all TCRbeta clonotypes obtained by the gDNA method from four donors. TCRdb re-hosts the immuneACCESS table, in-frame sequences only. Its copies lack some clones; in the studies checked, an unresolved V gene accounts for under half of them, and the cause for the rest is not known. That table supplies the V and J calls and clone size; D and trimming were determined from the DNA. In all, the sample holds more than 2 million clones, and just under 95% of those were seen once. About 1.7% of the sample belongs to the ten largest clones.

What the study reported, not specific to this receptor: Because the study included a small number of donors, the genetic and exposure-history diversity represented was limited. Only blood was sampled, and tissue TCR repertoires likely differ from those in blood. Sharing across a handful of donors was observed for 4.5% to 6.5% of naive CD4, 3.5% of naive CD8, over 2% of memory CD4, and roughly 0.4% of memory CD8 clonotypes. Pairwise subsampling indicated that sequencing depth was expected to affect the degree of clonotype sharing among donors. Rarefaction of sorted-subset datasets indicated incomplete sequencing despite the large sequencing depth. Larger estimated clonotype richness was generally found for naive subsets than for memory subsets. Compared with non-shared clonotypes, clonotypes shared by all four sorted-subset donors had higher generation probabilities.

To note about this clone: This receptor's antigen is unknown. No clone much larger than this one lies a single base away; base qualities are absent.

Its CDR3 holds 13 amino acids, cysteine through phenylalanine. Solely the CDR3 DNA is kept, with 39 bases framed from the first base. The junction shows trimming of 7 bases on V and 5 bases on J, and the gene matches do not reach 3 bases of it. CDR1 and CDR2 (WNHNN, SYGVQD) derive from the germline V gene (reference sequence). The chain links TRBV10-1 with TRBJ2-2; TRBD2 fits 8 bases in the junction. The sample consisted of naive CD8+ T cells from PBMCs. Reading the label with the study, this specimen's cell subset or site is: CD45RA+CCR7+. This sequence was found in a man younger than 35 in good health. Some clones in this sample may be carry-over from other donors' samples. The sequence in DNA is TGCGCCAGCAAAGCGGGAGTTACCGGGGAGCTGTTTTTT. Its product reads: CASKAGVTGELFF.